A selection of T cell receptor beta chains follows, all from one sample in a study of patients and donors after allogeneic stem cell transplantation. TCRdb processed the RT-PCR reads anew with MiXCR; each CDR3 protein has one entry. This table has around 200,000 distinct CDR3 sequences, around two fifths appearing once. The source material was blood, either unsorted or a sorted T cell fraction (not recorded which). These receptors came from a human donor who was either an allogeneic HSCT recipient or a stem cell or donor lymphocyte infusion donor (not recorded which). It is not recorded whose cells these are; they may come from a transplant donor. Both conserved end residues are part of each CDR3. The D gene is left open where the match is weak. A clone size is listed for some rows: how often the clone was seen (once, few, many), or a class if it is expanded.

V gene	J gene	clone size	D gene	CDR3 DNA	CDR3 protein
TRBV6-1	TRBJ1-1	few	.	TGTGCCAGCAGTGACTCCCATAGAGCCTTGAACACTGAAGCTTTCTTT	CASSDSHRALNTEAFF
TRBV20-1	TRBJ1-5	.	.	TGCAGTGCTAGAGGGGCAGGGTTAAGCAATCAGCCCCAGCATTTT	CSARGAGLSNQPQHF
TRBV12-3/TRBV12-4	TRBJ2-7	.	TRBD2	TGTGCCAGCAGCCGGACTAGCGGACCTTTCTACGAGCAGTACTTC	CASSRTSGPFYEQYF
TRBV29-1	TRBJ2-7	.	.	TGCAGCGCTGAGACCTGGACGGATACCTACGAGCAGTACTTC	CSAETWTDTYEQYF
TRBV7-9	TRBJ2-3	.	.	TGTGCCAGCAGCTCGCGTAATTGGGATACGCAGTATTTT	CASSSRNWDTQYF
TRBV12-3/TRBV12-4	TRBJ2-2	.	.	TGTGCCAGCGCCCCCGGGACTTACACCGGGGAGCTGTTTTTT	CASAPGTYTGELFF
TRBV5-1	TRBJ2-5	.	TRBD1	TGCGCCAGCAGCCTGGGACAGGGGAACGGGGAGACCCAGTACTTC	CASSLGQGNGETQYF
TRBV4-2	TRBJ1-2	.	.	TGTGCCAGCAGCCAAGATCTTCGCAGAAACTATGGCTACACCTTC	CASSQDLRRNYGYTF
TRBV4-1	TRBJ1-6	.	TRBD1	TGCGCCAGCAGCCAAGGAAGACAGGGCGCTTCGAGTAATTCACCCCTCCACTTT	CASSQGRQGASSNSPLHF
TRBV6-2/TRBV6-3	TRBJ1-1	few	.	TGTGCCAGCAGTTACTACGGTGCTAGGGGGGTGGCTTTCTTT	CASSYYGARGVAFF
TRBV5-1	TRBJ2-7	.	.	TGCGCCAGCAGCTTGGCGGGACCGCCCTACGAGCAGTACTTC	CASSLAGPPYEQYF
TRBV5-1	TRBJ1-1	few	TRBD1	TGCGCCAGCAGCCAGACAGGGGTATGGACTGAAGCTTTCTTT	CASSQTGVWTEAFF
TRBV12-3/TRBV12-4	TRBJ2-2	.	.	TGTGCCAGCAGTTTCAGGGGTGGCGGGGAGCTGTTTTTT	CASSFRGGGELFF
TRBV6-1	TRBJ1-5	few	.	TGTGCCAGCAGCCTCCCCCATCAGCCCCAGCATTTT	CASSLPHQPQHF
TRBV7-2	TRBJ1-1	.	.	TGTGCCAGCAGCTTAGGGTACGGGCAGATTGAAGCTTTCTTT	CASSLGYGQIEAFF
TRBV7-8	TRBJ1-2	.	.	TGTGCCAGCAGCTTAGGGCGGGGCAGGCCCTATGGCTACACCTTC	CASSLGRGRPYGYTF
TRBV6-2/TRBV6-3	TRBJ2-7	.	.	TGTGCCAGCAGTTACCGAGGGGCCTACGAGCAGTACTTC	CASSYRGAYEQYF
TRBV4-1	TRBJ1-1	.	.	TGCGCCAGCAGCCAAACCCCAGGGGAATTGGTCACTGAAGCTTTCTTT	CASSQTPGELVTEAFF
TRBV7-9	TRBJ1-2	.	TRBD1	TGTGCCAGCAGCTTAGCCGTACGCCTCGACAGGGGGCGGGTCTATGGCTACACCTTC	CASSLAVRLDRGRVYGYTF
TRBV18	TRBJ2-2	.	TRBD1	TGTGCCAGCTCACCCGGACAGGGGGCAGCATCCGGGGAGCTGTTTTTT	CASSPGQGAASGELFF
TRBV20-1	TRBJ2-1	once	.	TGCAGTGCCGTTCCCAGAACCTACAATGAGCAGTTCTTC	CSAVPRTYNEQFF
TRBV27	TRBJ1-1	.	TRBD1	TGTGCCAGCAATCCGGCCCGGGACAGGGGGTCCCTAATGAACACTGAAGCTTTCTTT	CASNPARDRGSLMNTEAFF
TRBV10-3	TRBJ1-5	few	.	TGTGCCATCAGTGAGAACAAGCTTAGCAATCAGCCCCAGCATTTT	CAISENKLSNQPQHF
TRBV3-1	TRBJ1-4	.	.	TGTGCCAGCAGCCAAGATGAGCGACGGAATGAAAAACTGTTTTTT	CASSQDERRNEKLFF
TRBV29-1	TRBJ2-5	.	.	TGCAGCGTTGGTTACAGACACCAAGAGACCCAGTACTTC	CSVGYRHQETQYF
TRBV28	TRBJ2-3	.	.	TGTGCCAGCAGTTTCCCGACGCAAAGCACAGATACGCAGTATTTT	CASSFPTQSTDTQYF
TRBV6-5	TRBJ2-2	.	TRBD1	TGTGCCAGCAGATCCGACAGGGTCACCGGGGAGCTGTTTTTT	CASRSDRVTGELFF
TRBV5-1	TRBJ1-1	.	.	TGCGCCAGCAGATCCGGGAGCTGGGGCACTGAAGCTTTCTTT	CASRSGSWGTEAFF
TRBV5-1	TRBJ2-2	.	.	TGCGCCAGCAGCTTAAACCGGGACACATACACCGGGGAGCTGTTTTTT	CASSLNRDTYTGELFF
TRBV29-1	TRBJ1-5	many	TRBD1	TGCAGCGTTGTATGGGACAGACCCAATCAGCCCCAGCATTTT	CSVVWDRPNQPQHF
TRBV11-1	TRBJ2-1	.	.	TGTGCCAGCAGCTTACGACTAGATAGGCGCGGAGAGCAGTTCTTC	CASSLRLDRRGEQFF
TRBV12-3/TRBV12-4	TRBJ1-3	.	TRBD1	TGTGCCAGCAGATTAGCCGGGACAGGGACCTCTGGAAACACCATATATTTT	CASRLAGTGTSGNTIYF
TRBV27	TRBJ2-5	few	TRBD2	TGTGCCAGCAGTTTATCGACTAGCGGAGAGACCCAGTACTTC	CASSLSTSGETQYF
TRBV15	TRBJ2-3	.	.	TGTGCCACCAGCAGACCCACCGGAACGGAAAGCACAGATACGCAGTATTTT	CATSRPTGTESTDTQYF
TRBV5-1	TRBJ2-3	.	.	TGCGCCAGCAGCTTGGAGGTACGTCCCAAAGATACGCAGTATTTT	CASSLEVRPKDTQYF